One sample yielded the 24 T cell receptor beta chains listed below, sequenced in a study of beta chain features in type 1 diabetes. Isolated RNA was reverse transcribed in full, so expressed TCRB transcripts were sequenced. Sequencing was performed with immunoSEQ multiplex PCR; in TCRdb, only in-frame clones are kept and a portion is missing. The sample has 150,000 to 200,000 clones, 50% to 70% seen once; the top ten hold roughly 0.095%. No cognate antigen is known for these TCRs. General study findings and limits: A moderate, significant TCRB CDR3 shortening appeared in type 1 diabetes across four CD4+ subsets.

Sequencing input: naive CD4+ T cells from blood. The receptors here all came from a man aged 30 to 39 with type 1 diabetes.

This clone has just a few counts. The chain is built from TRBV29-1 and TRBJ2-1; the match to TRBD1 covers 8 bases. After removal of 0 bases from V and 2 bases from J, the junction contained 3 bases not matched to a gene. Looked up from germline, CDR1 is SQVTM and CDR2 is ANQGSEA. The CDR3 sequence is 15 residues long. The CDR3, as DNA: TGCAGCGTTGAAGATCTACAGGGGGCCTACAATGAGCAGTTCTTC. Protein sequence: CSVEDLQGAYNEQFF.

This clone was seen a single time. The chain joins TRBV20-1 to TRBJ1-1, with D unresolved. V lost 1 base, J lost 8 bases, and 5 bases lay in between. This CDR3 region has 10 residues. Germline assignment: CDR1 DFQATT and CDR2 SNEGSKA (reference sequence). CDR3: CSARGEEAFF. CDR3 coding DNA: TGCAGTGCTAGAGGGGAGGAAGCTTTCTTT.

The CDR3 nucleotides read TGTGCCACCCTGAGAGGGGCCCAGGAGGGGACCCAGTACTTC. Residues: CATLRGAQEGTQYF. The chain carries TRBV10-3 and TRBJ2-5, with D possibly TRBD2 on 6 matching bases. V lost 10 bases and J 7 bases, leaving 22 bases between the germline ends. The germline CDR1 and CDR2 sequences are ENHRY and SYGVKD. This CDR3 region has 14 residues.

The gene calls are TRBV7-9 and TRBJ2-3; TRBD2 matches at 8 bases. CDR3 size: 17 residues. Looked up from germline, CDR1 is SEHNR and CDR2 is FQNEAQ (reference sequence). Trimming took 2 bases from V and 5 from J; bases not matched to a gene: 12. CDR3 bases: TGTGCCAGCAGCTTACTATCCGGGGGGGCCAGAGAAGATACGCAGTATTTT. Its protein is CASSLLSGGAREDTQYF. The whole variable domain, remainder taken from reference TRBV7-9 and TRBJ2-3, is DTGVSQNPRHKITKRGQNVTFRCDPISEHNRLYWYRQTLGQGPEFLTYFQNEAQLEKSRLLSDRFSAERPKGSFSTLEIQRTEQGDSAMYLCASSLLSGGAREDTQYFGPGTRLTVL.

The chain recombines TRBV7-2 with TRBJ1-1; D is ambiguous. V was trimmed by 2 bases and J by 1 base, leaving 5 bases between them. The germline V gene has CDR1 SGHTA and CDR2 FQGNSA. The CDR3 is 13 residues long. CDR3 residues: CASSLQENTEAFF. As DNA, the CDR3 is TGTGCCAGCAGCTTACAAGAGAACACTGAAGCTTTCTTT.

This rearrangement joins TRBV30 to TRBJ1-2; TRBD1 is a possible D gene (6 bases). V lost 4 bases, J lost 3 bases, and 9 bases lay in between. The CDR3 totals 12 residues. In germline, CDR1 is GTSNPN, CDR2 SVGIG (reference sequence). The CDR3 protein is CAWKPGDYGYTF. CDR3 coding DNA: TGTGCCTGGAAACCAGGGGACTATGGCTACACCTTC.

The V call is TRBV29-1, the J call TRBJ1-2; no definite D call. CDR3 size: 12 residues. The germline V gene encodes CDR1 SQVTM and CDR2 ANQGSEA. V was clipped by 1 base and J by 0 bases, with 3 bases between them. The CDR3 loop reads CSVEAANYGYTF. The DNA for the CDR3 is TGCAGCGTTGAAGCAGCTAACTATGGCTACACCTTC.

This clone was seen only a few times. This chain connects TRBV25-1 to TRBJ1-2, with 11 bases lining up with TRBD1. The CDR3 extends over 13 amino acids. The V and J ends lost 6 bases and 6 bases, in that order; junction bases with no gene match: 3. Germline V gene lookup returns CDR1 MGHDK and CDR2 SYGVNS. Here the CDR3 reads CASRDRGLDGYTF. Here the CDR3 DNA reads TGTGCCAGCAGGGACAGGGGGCTGGATGGCTACACCTTC.

A single count supports this clone. The chain couples TRBV15 to TRBJ1-4; no clear D. The CDR3 runs to 14 residues. Germline loops: CDR1 LNHNV, CDR2 YYDKDF (reference sequence). The V gene lost 0 bases and the J gene lost 4 bases, with 6 bases spanning the gap. CDR3 DNA sequence: TGTGCCACCAGCAGAGATCTGCTTAATGAAAAACTGTTTTTT. Its translation is CATSRDLLNEKLFF.

This clone turned up a few times. The chain joins TRBV4-3 to TRBJ2-1; TRBD2 agrees at 7 bases. This CDR3 region has 15 residues. With V trimmed by 0 bases and J by 2 bases, 1 base remained unmatched. Germline V gene sequence: CDR1 LGHNA, CDR2 YSLEER. Written as DNA, the CDR3 is TGCGCCAGCAGCCAAGACCGGGGGGCCTACAATGAGCAGTTCTTC. Protein sequence: CASSQDRGAYNEQFF.

This chain links TRBV29-1 with TRBJ1-1, with D uncertain. Germline V gives CDR1 SQVTM, CDR2 ANQGSEA. This CDR3 comprises 11 residues. Trimming left V 7 bases short and J 1 base short, with 7 bases between. As DNA, the CDR3 is TGCAGCGGGCGGGAGAACACTGAAGCTTTCTTT. This codes for CSGRENTEAFF. Full variable domain (rest looked up from reference TRBV29-1 and TRBJ1-1): SAVISQKPSRDICQRGTSLTIQCQVDSQVTMMFWYRQQPGQSLTLIATANQGSEATYESGFVIDKFPISRPNLTFSTLTVSNMSPEDSSIYLCSGRENTEAFFGQGTRLTVV.

V usage is TRBV6-5 and J usage is TRBJ2-5, with 10 bases fitting TRBD1. Germline lookup yields CDR1 MNHEY and CDR2 SVGAGI. V lost 8 bases, J lost 5 bases, and 11 bases stayed unmatched. This CDR3 region has 15 residues. CDR3 region: CASGSPGQGMETQYF. CDR3 bases: TGTGCCAGCGGATCCCCGGGACAGGGGATGGAGACCCAGTACTTC.

The chain couples TRBV4-1 to TRBJ1-2; maybe TRBD1 (5 bases). The CDR3 contains 15 residues. Germline loops: CDR1 MGHRA, CDR2 YSYEKL. With 0 bases removed from V and 3 bases from J, the gap between germline ends came to 11 bases. DNA of the CDR3: TGCGCCAGCAGCCAAGATAAGGTGGGACACTATGGCTACACCTTC. Amino acid sequence: CASSQDKVGHYGYTF.

The chain carries TRBV6-5 and TRBJ2-7; 10 nucleotides align to TRBD1. With V trimmed by 5 bases and J by 2 bases, 6 bases remained unmatched. This CDR3 contains 15 residues. The germline CDR1 and CDR2 sequences are MNHEY and SVGAGI. CDR3: CASSQDRGTPYEQYF. CDR3 coding DNA: TGTGCCAGCAGTCAGGACAGGGGGACACCCTACGAGCAGTACTTC.

In this sample, this clone turned up a few times. The chain employs TRBV11-2 and TRBJ2-7; D is possibly TRBD1 (6 bases). CDR3 length: 12 amino acids. Trimming shortened V by 4 bases and J by 6 bases, and 10 bases separated the two germline ends. Germline V gene data show CDR1 as SGHAT and CDR2 as FQNNGV. The CDR3 sequence is CASSSGAREQYF. Here the CDR3 DNA reads TGTGCCAGCAGCTCAGGGGCCCGCGAGCAGTACTTC.

This rearrangement joins TRBV5-5 to TRBJ1-1, with a weak D call TRBD1 (5 bases). CDR1 and CDR2 from the germline V gene are SGHKS and YYEKEE (reference sequence). This CDR3 contains 13 residues. Trimming stripped 1 base from V and 3 bases from J, with 7 bases between. CDR3 amino acids: CASSLSGYTEAFF. The CDR3 DNA follows: TGTGCCAGCAGCTTGTCAGGGTACACTGAAGCTTTCTTT.

This clone is a singleton in its sample. The gene calls are TRBV9 and TRBJ2-5; no firm D call. Germline values: CDR1 SGDLS, CDR2 YYNGEE. The ends were cut back, 0 bases at V and 2 bases at J, with 8 bases in the middle. The CDR3 spans 14 residues. CDR3 sequence reads: CASSVAQLQETQYF. The CDR3 DNA follows: TGTGCCAGCAGCGTAGCACAGCTACAAGAGACCCAGTACTTC.

This clone has a handful of counts. The chain is built from TRBV2 and TRBJ2-3; tentative D call: TRBD2 (5 bases). Germline V gives CDR1 SNHLY, CDR2 FYNNEI. The ends were cut back, 6 bases at V and 0 bases at J, with 7 bases in the middle. This CDR3 has 13 amino acids. The CDR3: CASRTTSTDTQYF. CDR3 DNA sequence: TGTGCCAGCAGGACTACTAGCACAGATACGCAGTATTTT. The full variable domain, with the rest looked up from reference TRBV2 and TRBJ2-3, is EPEVTQTPSHQVTQMGQEVILRCVPISNHLYFYWYRQILGQKVEFLVSFYNNEISEKSEIFDDQFSVERPDGSNFTLKIRSTKLEDSAMYFCASRTTSTDTQYFGPGTRLTVL.

This clone has just a few counts. V is TRBV2 and J is TRBJ1-1; D possibly corresponds to TRBD1 (5 bases). The CDR3 is made up of 14 amino acids. The V gene's germline CDR1 is SNHLY and CDR2 FYNNEI. The V and J ends lost 4 bases and 3 bases respectively, with 12 bases between them. The CDR3 DNA follows: TGTGCCAGCAGTGCGGTGGGACGAGACACTGAAGCTTTCTTT. Encoded protein: CASSAVGRDTEAFF.

V is TRBV5-1 and J is TRBJ1-1; D gene ambiguous. Between the trimmed V and J ends, which lost 1 base and 2 bases, there was a span of 6 bases. The length of the CDR3 is 13 residues. Germline assignment: CDR1 SGHRS and CDR2 YFSETQ. The CDR3 reads CASSLSDNTEAFF. In DNA form, the CDR3 reads TGCGCCAGCAGCTTGAGTGACAACACTGAAGCTTTCTTT. The full variable domain, completed using reference TRBV5-1 and TRBJ1-1, is KAGVTQTPRYLIKTRGQQVTLSCSPISGHRSVSWYQQTPGQGLQFLFEYFSETQRNKGNFPGRFSGRQFSNSRSEMNVSTLELGDSALYLCASSLSDNTEAFFGQGTRLTVV.

The J gene is TRBJ2-6, the V gene TRBV29-1; D call uncertain. V shed 5 bases and J shed 2 bases, with 7 bases lying between them. This CDR3 has 13 amino acids. CDR1 and CDR2 (germline): SQVTM, ANQGSEA. Here the CDR3 DNA reads TGCAGCGTTTACCAGGCTGGGGCCAACGTCCTGACTTTC. This codes for CSVYQAGANVLTF.

This clone has just a few counts. The gene calls are TRBV6-6 and TRBJ1-1; D remains ambiguous. This CDR3 has 14 amino acids. Germline V gene data show CDR1 as MNHNY and CDR2 as SVGAGI (reference sequence). V was clipped by 2 bases and J by 1 base, with 8 bases between them. The CDR3: CASSYLGENTEAFF. The CDR3 nucleotides are TGTGCCAGCAGTTACCTTGGGGAGAACACTGAAGCTTTCTTT.

This clone was detected a few times. The V gene is TRBV11-2, the J gene TRBJ2-7; 8 bases are shared with TRBD1. The CDR3 length is 13 residues. CDR1 is SGHAT and CDR2 is FQNNGV in the germline V gene. Losses at the gene ends were 8 bases for V and 5 bases for J; bases not matched to a gene: 8. The CDR3: CASSGDRTHEQYF. In nucleotides, the CDR3 is TGTGCCAGCTCCGGGGACAGGACCCACGAGCAGTACTTC. Based on the CDR3 plus reference TRBV11-2 and TRBJ2-7, the full variable domain is EAGVAQSPRYKIIEKRQSVAFWCNPISGHATLYWYQQILGQGPKLLIQFQNNGVVDDSQLPKDRFSAERLKGVDSTLKIQPAKLEDSAVYLCASSGDRTHEQYFGPGTRLTVT.

This clone was found once. The rearrangement joins TRBV29-1 to TRBJ2-2, with D possibly TRBD1 on 6 matching bases. The CDR3 runs to 14 residues. V lost 4 bases and J lost 3, with 12 bases in between. Germline loops: CDR1 SQVTM, CDR2 ANQGSEA. The CDR3 bases are TGCAGCGTTGCGACAGGTCCCCACACCGGGGAGCTGTTTTTT. It translates to CSVATGPHTGELFF.